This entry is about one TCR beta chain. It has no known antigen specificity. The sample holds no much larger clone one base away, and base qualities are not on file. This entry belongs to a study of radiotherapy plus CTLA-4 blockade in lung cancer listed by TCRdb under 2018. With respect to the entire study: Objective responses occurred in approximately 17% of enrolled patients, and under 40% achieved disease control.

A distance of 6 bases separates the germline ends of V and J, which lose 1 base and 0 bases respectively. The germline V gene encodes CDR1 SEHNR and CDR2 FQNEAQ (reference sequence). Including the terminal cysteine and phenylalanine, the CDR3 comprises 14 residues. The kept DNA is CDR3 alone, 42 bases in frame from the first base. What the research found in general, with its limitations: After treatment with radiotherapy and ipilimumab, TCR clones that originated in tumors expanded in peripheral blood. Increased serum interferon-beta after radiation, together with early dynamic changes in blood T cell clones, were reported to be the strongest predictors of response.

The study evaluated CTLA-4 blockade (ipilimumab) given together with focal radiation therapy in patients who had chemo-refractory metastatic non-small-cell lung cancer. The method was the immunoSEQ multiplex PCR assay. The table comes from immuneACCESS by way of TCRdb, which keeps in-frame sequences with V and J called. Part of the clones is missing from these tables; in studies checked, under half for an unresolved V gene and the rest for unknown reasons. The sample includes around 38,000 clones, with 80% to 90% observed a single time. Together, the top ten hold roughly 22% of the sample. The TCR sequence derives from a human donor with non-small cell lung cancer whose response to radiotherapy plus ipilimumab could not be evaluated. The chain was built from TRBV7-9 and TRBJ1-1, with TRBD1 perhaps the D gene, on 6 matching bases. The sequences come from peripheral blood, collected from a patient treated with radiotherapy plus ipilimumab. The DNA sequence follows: TGTGCCAGCAGCTTAGGACAGGTGAACACTGAAGCTTTCTTT. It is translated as CASSLGQVNTEAFF.